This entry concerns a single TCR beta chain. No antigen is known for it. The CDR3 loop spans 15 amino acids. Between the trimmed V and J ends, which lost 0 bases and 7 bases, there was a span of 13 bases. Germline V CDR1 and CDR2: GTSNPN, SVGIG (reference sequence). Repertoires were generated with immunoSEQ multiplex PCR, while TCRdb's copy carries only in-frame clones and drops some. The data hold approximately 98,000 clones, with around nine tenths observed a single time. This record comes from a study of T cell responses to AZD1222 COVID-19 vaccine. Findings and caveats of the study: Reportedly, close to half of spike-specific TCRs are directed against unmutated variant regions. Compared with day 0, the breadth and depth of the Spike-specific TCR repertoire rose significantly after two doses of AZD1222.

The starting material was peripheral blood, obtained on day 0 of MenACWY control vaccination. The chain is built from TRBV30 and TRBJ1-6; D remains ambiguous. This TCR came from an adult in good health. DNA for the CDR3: TGTGCCTGGAGTGTACACGAGGGTAGGAATTCACCCCTCCACTTT. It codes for CAWSVHEGRNSPLHF.